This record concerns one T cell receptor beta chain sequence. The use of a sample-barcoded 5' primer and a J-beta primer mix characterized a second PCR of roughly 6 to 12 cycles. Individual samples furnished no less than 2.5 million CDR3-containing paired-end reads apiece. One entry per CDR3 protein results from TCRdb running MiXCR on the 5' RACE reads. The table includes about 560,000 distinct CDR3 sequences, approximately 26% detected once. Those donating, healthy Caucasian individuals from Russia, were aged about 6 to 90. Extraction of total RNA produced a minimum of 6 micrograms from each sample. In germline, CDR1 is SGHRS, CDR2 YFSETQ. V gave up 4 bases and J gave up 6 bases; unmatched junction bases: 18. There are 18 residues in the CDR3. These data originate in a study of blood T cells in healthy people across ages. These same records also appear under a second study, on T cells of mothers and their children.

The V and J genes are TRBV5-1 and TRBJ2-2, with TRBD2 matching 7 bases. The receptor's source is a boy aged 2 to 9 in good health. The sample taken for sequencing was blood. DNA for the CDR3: TGCGCCAGCAGCCGTGAACCGTTGGCTAGCGGACACGCCGGGGAGCTGTTTTTT. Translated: CASSREPLASGHAGELFF.